This TCR beta chain was recovered during a study of cytomegalovirus exposure and HLA in healthy donors. Across the study: Both the 120 or so validation repertoires and the approximately 700 first-cohort repertoires used the same platform, as reported by a later analysis. Study conclusions and caveats: The CMV antigen specificity of a few CMV-associated chains was confirmed through in vitro analysis. Many donors shared some public TCRs, even though most TCR sequences were rare.

CDR1 is SGHDT, CDR2 YYEEEE, per germline. The CDR3 is 14 amino acids. V was clipped by 6 bases and J by 5 bases, with 17 bases between them. In the case of this clone: The antigen is unknown.

The repertoire was sequenced with immunoSEQ multiplex PCR; TCRdb's copy has only in-frame clones and lacks some. The data show roughly 260,000 clones, roughly 90% seen once. The chain employs TRBV5-6 and TRBJ2-5, with TRBD2 as a possible D gene (5 bases). The sequence was obtained from a woman in her late teens or twenties in good health and CMV-seronegative. The sequencing sample was made of PBMCs. The chain's CDR3 is CASNSLAVLETQYF. CDR3 DNA: TGTGCCAGCAACAGCCTAGCAGTTCTGGAGACCCAGTACTTC.